This passage covers 4 T cell receptor beta chains from one sample sequenced in a study of response to subunit inactivated influenza vaccine. TCRdb re-analysed the RT-PCR reads in MiXCR, keeping a single row per CDR3 protein. The profile shows about 570,000 distinct CDR3 sequences, roughly 12% of them singletons. The same data also went into a second study, on T cells expressing NK-cell markers. That source notes: Synthesis of TCR beta cDNA relied on 5'RACE template switching carrying UMIs.

The sample in question was PBMCs from blood, obtained on the day of vaccination. The source of these receptors is a man between 50 and 59 years old who received an inactivated influenza vaccine.

This chain uses TRBV12-3 or TRBV12-4 with TRBJ2-7, with 16 bases lining up with TRBD2. The CDR3 loop spans 20 amino acids. Trimming at V came to 6 bases and at J to 7 bases, leaving 21 bases not matched to a gene. This CDR3 is CASSTAALGLAGGLHSEQYF. The CDR3, as DNA: TGTGCCAGCAGCACCGCCGCCCTGGGACTAGCGGGAGGGCTCCATTCAGAGCAGTACTTC.

The chain carries TRBV20-1 and TRBJ2-5; D gene uncertain. Trimming removed 6 bases from V and 1 base from J, with 18 bases in between. The CDR3 is 15 residues long. CDR1 and CDR2 (germline): DFQATT, SNEGSKA (reference sequence). The chain's CDR3 is CSASDRTAAQETQYF. The DNA for the CDR3 is TGCAGTGCCAGCGACCGGACCGCGGCCCAAGAGACCCAGTACTTC.

The V call is TRBV12-3 or TRBV12-4, the J call TRBJ2-1; 11 bases map to TRBD2. With V trimmed by 5 bases and J by 2 bases, 8 bases remained unmatched. The CDR3 has 17 residues. The chain's CDR3 is CASSPIVAGGPYNEQFF. CDR3 nucleotide sequence: TGTGCCAGCAGTCCTATTGTAGCGGGAGGGCCCTACAATGAGCAGTTCTTC.

This clonotype has a count of ten or more. The chain combines TRBV7-9 with TRBJ2-7; possibly TRBD2 for D (5 bases). V lost 5 bases to trimming and J lost 2 bases, with 10 bases between them. This CDR3 has 13 residues. Germline loops: CDR1 SEHNR, CDR2 FQNEAQ (reference sequence). The CDR3 spells CASSPGITYEQYF. Written as DNA, the CDR3 is TGTGCCAGCAGCCCGGGGATAACCTACGAGCAGTACTTC.